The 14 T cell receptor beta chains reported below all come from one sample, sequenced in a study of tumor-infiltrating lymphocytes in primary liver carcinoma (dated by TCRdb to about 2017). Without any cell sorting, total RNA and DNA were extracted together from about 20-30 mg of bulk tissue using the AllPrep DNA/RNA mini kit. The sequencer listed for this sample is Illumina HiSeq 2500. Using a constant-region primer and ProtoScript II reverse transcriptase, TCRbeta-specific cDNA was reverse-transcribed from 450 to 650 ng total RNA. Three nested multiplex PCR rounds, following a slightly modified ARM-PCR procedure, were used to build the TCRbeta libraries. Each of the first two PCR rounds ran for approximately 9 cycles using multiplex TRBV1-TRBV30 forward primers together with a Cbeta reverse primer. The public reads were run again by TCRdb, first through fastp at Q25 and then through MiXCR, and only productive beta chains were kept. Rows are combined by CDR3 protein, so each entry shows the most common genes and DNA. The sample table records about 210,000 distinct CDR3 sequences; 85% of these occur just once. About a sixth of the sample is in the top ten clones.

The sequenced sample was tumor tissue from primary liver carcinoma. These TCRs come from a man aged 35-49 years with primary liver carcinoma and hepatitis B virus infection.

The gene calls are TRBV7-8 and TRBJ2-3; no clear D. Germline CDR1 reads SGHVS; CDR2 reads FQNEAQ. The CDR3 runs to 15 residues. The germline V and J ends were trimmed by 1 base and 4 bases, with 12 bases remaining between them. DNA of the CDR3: TGTGCCAGCAGCTTAGACGGGTCTCACTCAGATACGCAGTATTTT. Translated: CASSLDGSHSDTQYF.

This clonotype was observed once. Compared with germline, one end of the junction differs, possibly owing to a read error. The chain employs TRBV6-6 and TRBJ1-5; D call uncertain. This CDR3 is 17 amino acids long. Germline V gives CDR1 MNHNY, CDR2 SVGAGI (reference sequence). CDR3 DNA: TGTACCAGCAGCCCCCACCTGGACGATCGCTTCAAACAGCCCCAGGATTTT. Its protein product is CTSSPHLDDRFKQPQDF.

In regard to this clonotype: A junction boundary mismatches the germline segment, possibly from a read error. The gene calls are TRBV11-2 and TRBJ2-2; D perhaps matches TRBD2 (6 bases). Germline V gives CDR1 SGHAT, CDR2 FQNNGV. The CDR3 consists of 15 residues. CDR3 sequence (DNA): TGTGCCAGCAGCCATGCCCGTGGGAGGACCGGGGAGCTGTTCTTT. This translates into CASSHARGRTGELFF.

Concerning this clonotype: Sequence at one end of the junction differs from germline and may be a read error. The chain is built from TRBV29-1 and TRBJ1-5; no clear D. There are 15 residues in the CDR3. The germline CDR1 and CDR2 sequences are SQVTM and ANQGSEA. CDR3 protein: CSVIVGNSPEQPHHF. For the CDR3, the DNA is TGTAGCGTTATTGTAGGGAACTCTCCTGAGCAGCCCCATCATTTT.

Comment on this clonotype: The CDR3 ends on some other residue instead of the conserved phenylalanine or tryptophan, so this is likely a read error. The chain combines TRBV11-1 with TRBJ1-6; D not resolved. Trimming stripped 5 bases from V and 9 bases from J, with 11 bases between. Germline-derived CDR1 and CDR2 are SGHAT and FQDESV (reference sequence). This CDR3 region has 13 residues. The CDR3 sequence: CASSRALISPLHI. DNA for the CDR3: TGTGCCAGCAGCCGGGCACTGATTTCACCCCTCCACATT.

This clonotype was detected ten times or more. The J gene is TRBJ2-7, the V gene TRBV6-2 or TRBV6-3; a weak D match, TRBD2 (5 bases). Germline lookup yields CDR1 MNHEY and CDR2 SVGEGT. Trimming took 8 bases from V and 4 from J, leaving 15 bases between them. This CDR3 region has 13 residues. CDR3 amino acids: CASGIGNVYEQYF. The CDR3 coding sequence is TGTGCCAGCGGCATCGGGAACGTATACGAGCAGTACTTC.

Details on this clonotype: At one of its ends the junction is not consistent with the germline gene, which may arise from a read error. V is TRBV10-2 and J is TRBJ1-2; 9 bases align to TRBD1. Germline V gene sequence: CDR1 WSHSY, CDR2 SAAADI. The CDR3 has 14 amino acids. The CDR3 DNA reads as TGCATCAGCAGTGAACAGGGGGCAAACTATGACTACACCTTC. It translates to CISSEQGANYDYTF.

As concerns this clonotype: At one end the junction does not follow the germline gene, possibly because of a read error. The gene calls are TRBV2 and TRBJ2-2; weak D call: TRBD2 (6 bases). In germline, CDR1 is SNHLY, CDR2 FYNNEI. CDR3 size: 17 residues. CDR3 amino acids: CTSSQRTGYANTGGLFF. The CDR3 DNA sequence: TGTACCAGCAGTCAACGGACGGGATACGCGAACACCGGGGGGCTGTTTTTT.

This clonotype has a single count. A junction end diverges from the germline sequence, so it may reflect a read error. CDR3 sequence: CASSLEASQVTHYF. The CDR3 DNA is TGTGCCAGCAGCTTGGAGGCTAGCCAAGTGACCCACTATTTC. This chain joins TRBV5-6 and TRBJ2-5, with D maybe TRBD2 (5 bases). In germline, CDR1 is SGHDT, CDR2 YYEEEE. The CDR3 is 14 residues long.

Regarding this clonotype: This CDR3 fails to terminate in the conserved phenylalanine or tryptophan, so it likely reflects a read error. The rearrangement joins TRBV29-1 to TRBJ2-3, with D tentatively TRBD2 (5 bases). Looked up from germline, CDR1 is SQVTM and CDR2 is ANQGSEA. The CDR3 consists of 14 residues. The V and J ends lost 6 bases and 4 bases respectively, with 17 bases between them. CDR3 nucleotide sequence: TGCAGCGTGGAGGCCAGCGGTAGGCCAGATACGCAGTATATT. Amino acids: CSVEASGRPDTQYI.

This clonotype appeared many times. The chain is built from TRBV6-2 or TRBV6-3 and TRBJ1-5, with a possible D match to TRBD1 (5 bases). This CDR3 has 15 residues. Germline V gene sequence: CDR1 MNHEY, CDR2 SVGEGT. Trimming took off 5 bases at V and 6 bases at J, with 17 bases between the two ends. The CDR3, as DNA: TGTGCCAGCAGTGAATCTACTCAGGGAGCTCAGCCCCAGCATTTT. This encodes CASSESTQGAQPQHF.

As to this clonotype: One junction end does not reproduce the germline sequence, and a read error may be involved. In DNA form, the CDR3 reads TGTGCCAGTAGCTGGAAATTCTACGAGCAGTACTTC. Translated, it gives CASSWKFYEQYF. The V call is TRBV11-1, the J call TRBJ2-7; D is unresolved. The CDR3 contains 12 residues. Germline-derived CDR1 and CDR2 are SGHAT and FQDESV (reference sequence). The whole variable domain, remainder taken from reference TRBV11-1 and TRBJ2-7, is EAEVAQSPRYKITEKSQAVAFWCDPISGHATLYWYRQILGQGPELLVQFQDESVVDDSQLPKDRFSAERLKGVDSTLKIQPAELGDSAMYLCASSWKFYEQYFGPGTRLTVT.

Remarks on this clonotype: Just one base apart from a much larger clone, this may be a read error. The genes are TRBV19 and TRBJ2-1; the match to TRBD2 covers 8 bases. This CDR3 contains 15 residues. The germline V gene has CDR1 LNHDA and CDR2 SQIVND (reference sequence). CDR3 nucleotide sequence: TGTGTCAGTAGTACCGCACTAGCGGCTTACAATGAGCAGTTCTTC. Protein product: CVSSTALAAYNEQFF. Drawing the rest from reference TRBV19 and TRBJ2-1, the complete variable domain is DGGITQSPKYLFRKEGQNVTLSCEQNLNHDAMYWYRQDPGQGLRLIYYSQIVNDFQKGDIAEGYSVSREKKESFPLTVTSAQKNPTAFYLCVSSTALAAYNEQFFGPGTRLTVL.

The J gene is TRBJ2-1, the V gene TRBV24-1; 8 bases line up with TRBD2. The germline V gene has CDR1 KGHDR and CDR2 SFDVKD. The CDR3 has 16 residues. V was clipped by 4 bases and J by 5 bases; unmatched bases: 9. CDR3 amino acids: CATSDQGLDFDNEQFF. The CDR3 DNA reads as TGTGCCACCAGTGACCAGGGACTAGATTTCGACAATGAGCAGTTCTTC.